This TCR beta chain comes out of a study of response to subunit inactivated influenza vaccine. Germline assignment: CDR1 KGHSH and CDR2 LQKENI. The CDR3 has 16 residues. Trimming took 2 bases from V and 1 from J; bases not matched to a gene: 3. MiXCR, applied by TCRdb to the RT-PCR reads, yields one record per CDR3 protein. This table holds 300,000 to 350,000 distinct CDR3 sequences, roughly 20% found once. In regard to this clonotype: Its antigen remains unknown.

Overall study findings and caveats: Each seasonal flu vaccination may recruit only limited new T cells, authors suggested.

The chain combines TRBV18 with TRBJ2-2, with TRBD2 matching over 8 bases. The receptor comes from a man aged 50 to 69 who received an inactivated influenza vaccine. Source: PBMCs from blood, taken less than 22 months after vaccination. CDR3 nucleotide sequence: TGTGCCAGCTCACCATTACTAGCGGTGAACACCGGGGAGCTGTTTTTT. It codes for CASSPLLAVNTGELFF.